The 9 T cell receptor beta chains listed next were all sequenced from one sample in a study of blood T cell repertoires in COVID-19. TCRdb keeps only in-frame clones here, not all; method: immunoSEQ multiplex PCR. The data hold a few hundred thousand clones, with 70% to 90% observed a single time. The sample was PBMCs or T cells enriched from blood (not recorded which). All receptors come from a woman aged 40 to 50 with acute COVID-19.

V gene TRBV9 combines with J gene TRBJ2-7; D is possibly TRBD2 (6 bases). This CDR3 contains 14 residues. CDR1 is SGDLS and CDR2 is YYNGEE in the germline V gene. V lost 4 bases and J 3 bases, leaving 14 bases between the germline ends. The CDR3 nucleotides are TGTGCCAGCAGCCCGCGGGACGCCAGCTACGAGCAGTACGTC. It encodes CASSPRDASYEQYV.

This clone appeared a few times. The V gene is TRBV12-3 or TRBV12-4, the J gene TRBJ1-2; D uncertain. The CDR3 covers 13 residues. Trimming left V 4 bases short and J 5 bases short, with 11 bases between. CDR3 sequence reads: CASSSGRRYGYTF. The CDR3 coding sequence is TGTGCCAGCAGTTCCGGCCGGCGGTATGGCTACACCTTC.

This chain joins TRBV4-3 and TRBJ1-2, with D perhaps TRBD1 (5 bases). Germline V gene lookup returns CDR1 LGHNA and CDR2 YSLEER. The CDR3 loop spans 15 amino acids. Trimming shortened V by 5 bases and J by 4 bases, and 17 bases separated the two germline ends. CDR3 sequence (DNA): TGCGCCAGCAGCTCAACTCTCCAGGGTACCTATGGCTACACCTTC. The encoded protein is CASSSTLQGTYGYTF.

The gene calls are TRBV28 and TRBJ2-6, with D possibly matching TRBD2 (7 bases). The CDR3 extends over 16 amino acids. V lost 4 bases and J 2 bases, leaving 12 bases between the germline ends. Germline V CDR1 and CDR2: MDHEN, SYDVKM. Here the CDR3 reads CASSSRGGTGANVLTF. The CDR3 bases are TGTGCCAGCAGTTCAAGGGGGGGCACTGGGGCCAACGTCCTGACTTTC. Drawing the rest from reference TRBV28 and TRBJ2-6, the complete variable domain is DVKVTQSSRYLVKRTGEKVFLECVQDMDHENMFWYRQDPGLGLRLIYFSYDVKMKEKGDIPEGYSVSREKKERFSLILESASTNQTSMYLCASSSRGGTGANVLTFGAGSRLTVL.

The gene calls are TRBV7-9 and TRBJ2-7; weak D call: TRBD1 (5 bases). The CDR3 is 15 residues long. Trimming shortened V by 1 base and J by 4 bases, and 14 bases separated the two germline ends. Germline V CDR1 and CDR2: SEHNR, FQNEAQ (reference sequence). Written as DNA, the CDR3 is TGTGCCAGCAGCTTAGGGGTTAGGGGTAGATACGAGCAGTACTTC. Translated: CASSLGVRGRYEQYF.

This clone showed up just once. Additional DNA sequences in this sample encode the identical CDR3. The V gene is TRBV7-9, the J gene TRBJ1-1, with a tentative D call TRBD1 (5 bases). V lost 0 bases and J lost 4, with 9 bases in between. In germline, CDR1 is SEHNR, CDR2 FQNEAQ (reference sequence). CDR3 length: 14 residues. This CDR3 reads CASSLALGGTEAFF. The CDR3 region has the DNA TGTGCCAGCAGCTTAGCGCTGGGGGGCACTGAAGCTTTCTTT.

V is TRBV19 and J is TRBJ1-4; D is uncertain. The germline CDR1 and CDR2 sequences are LNHDA and SQIVND (reference sequence). Trimming shortened V by 3 bases and J by 7 bases, and 6 bases separated the two germline ends. The CDR3 sequence is 12 residues long. The CDR3 DNA sequence: TGTGCCAGTAGTATTCTCGGTGAAAAACTGTTTTTT. Protein product: CASSILGEKLFF.

This chain uses TRBV5-1 with TRBJ2-1, with 11 bases identical to TRBD2. The CDR3 contains 16 residues. From germline, CDR1 is SGHRS and CDR2 YFSETQ. The junction had 6 bases not matched to a gene; V was cut back by 3 bases and J by 4 bases. CDR3 bases: TGCGCCAGCAGCTCGACTAGCGGGAACGGGTACAATGAGCAGTTCTTC. Translated: CASSSTSGNGYNEQFF. Using reference TRBV5-1 and TRBJ2-1 for the parts outside the CDR3, the full variable domain is KAGVTQTPRYLIKTRGQQVTLSCSPISGHRSVSWYQQTPGQGLQFLFEYFSETQRNKGNFPGRFSGRQFSNSRSEMNVSTLELGDSALYLCASSSTSGNGYNEQFFGPGTRLTVL.

J is TRBJ2-7 and V is TRBV11-2, with D possibly TRBD2 on 5 matching bases. The CDR3 length is 15 residues. The ends were cut back, 1 base at V and 3 bases at J, with 13 bases in the middle. Germline V gene data show CDR1 as SGHAT and CDR2 as FQNNGV. The CDR3 is CASSLASGNFYEQYV. The CDR3 nucleotides are TGTGCCAGCAGCTTAGCATCCGGGAACTTCTACGAGCAGTACGTC.